This TCR beta chain was captured in a study of T cells after yellow fever vaccination. As for the study in general: Fractions of low cell number were prepared using SMART-Seq v4 Ultra Low Input.

A 5'RACE template-switching step, the method used to make TCR cDNA, added a universal primer site and UMIs. TCRdb ran MiXCR on the 5' RACE reads and lists one entry per CDR3 protein. This table has about 260,000 distinct CDR3 sequences, 10% to 15% appearing once. V lost 5 bases to trimming and J lost 7 bases, with 13 bases between them. Germline lookup yields CDR1 DFQATT and CDR2 SNEGSKA (reference sequence). The CDR3 sequence is 12 residues long. Findings of the study overall: Researchers cautioned that FACS-sorted repertoires could harbor abundant clonotypes contaminating from the bulk population. After the booster, roughly 96% of CD4 and 88% of CD8 primary-response clones were re-detected.

In the case of this clonotype: Its specificity is unknown.

The chain combines TRBV20-1 with TRBJ2-3; the D gene is possibly TRBD1 (6 bases). The specimen comprised CD4+ T cells sorted from PBMCs, sampled 45 days after the yellow fever booster vaccination. This TCR was recovered from a man younger than 45 who received the YFV17D yellow fever vaccine. CDR3 nucleotides: TGCAGTGCTCATCGAGGGGGTCATACGCAGTATTTT. Protein product: CSAHRGGHTQYF.